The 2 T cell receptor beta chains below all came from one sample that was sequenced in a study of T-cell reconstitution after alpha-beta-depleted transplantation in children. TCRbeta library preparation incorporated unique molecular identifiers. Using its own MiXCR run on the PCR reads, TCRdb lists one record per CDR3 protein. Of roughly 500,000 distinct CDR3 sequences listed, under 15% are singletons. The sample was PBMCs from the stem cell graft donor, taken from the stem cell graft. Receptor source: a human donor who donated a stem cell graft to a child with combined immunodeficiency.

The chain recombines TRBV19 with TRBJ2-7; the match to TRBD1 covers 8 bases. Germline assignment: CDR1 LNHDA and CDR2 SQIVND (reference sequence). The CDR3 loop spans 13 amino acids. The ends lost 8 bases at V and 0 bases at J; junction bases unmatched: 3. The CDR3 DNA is TGTGCCAGTCGGGGACAGGCCTCCTACGAGCAGTACTTC. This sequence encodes CASRGQASYEQYF.

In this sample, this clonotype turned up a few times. Here the CDR3 reads CASSPPTKKVYEQYF. The CDR3 nucleotides are TGTGCCAGCAGCCCCCCGACTAAGAAGGTCTACGAGCAGTACTTC. This rearrangement joins TRBV7-9 to TRBJ2-7, with a tentative D call TRBD2 (5 bases). V dropped 5 bases and J dropped 3 bases, with 17 bases sitting between them. This CDR3 has 15 residues. Germline V gives CDR1 SEHNR, CDR2 FQNEAQ (reference sequence).